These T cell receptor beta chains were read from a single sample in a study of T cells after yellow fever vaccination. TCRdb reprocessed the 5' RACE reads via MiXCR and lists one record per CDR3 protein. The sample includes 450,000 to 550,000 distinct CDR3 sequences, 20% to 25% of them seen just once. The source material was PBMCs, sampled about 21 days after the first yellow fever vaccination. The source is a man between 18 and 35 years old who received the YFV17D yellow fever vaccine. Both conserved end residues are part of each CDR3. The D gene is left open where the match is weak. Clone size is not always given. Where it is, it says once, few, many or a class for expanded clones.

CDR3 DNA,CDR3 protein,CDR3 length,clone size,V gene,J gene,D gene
TGTGCCAGCAGCCCCCGGACAGGGACGGGAGATACGCAGTATTTT,CASSPRTGTGDTQYF,15,NA,TRBV7-2,TRBJ2-3,TRBD1
TGTGCCAGCAGCCAAGTTGTTTCGAGAACTAGCACAGATACGCAGTATTTT,CASSQVVSRTSTDTQYF,17,few,TRBV3-1,TRBJ2-3,NA
TGCAGTGCTAGGACAGGCGTCAATCAGCCCCAGCATTTT,CSARTGVNQPQHF,13,many,TRBV20-1,TRBJ1-5,NA
TGTGCCAGCAGCCAAGATATCACTATAGGCGGTCCAGGGGCGGAAGAGACCCAGTACTTC,CASSQDITIGGPGAEETQYF,20,few,TRBV4-2,TRBJ2-5,NA
TGCGCCAGCAGCTTGGGATATGCCGATAACACTGAAGCTTTCTTT,CASSLGYADNTEAFF,15,NA,TRBV5-1,TRBJ1-1,NA
TGTGCCAGCAGGGGCGGGGAACGCTACACCTTC,CASRGGERYTF,11,few,TRBV2,TRBJ1-2,NA
TGTGCCAGCAGCCAAACGGACAGAACCCAGTACTTC,CASSQTDRTQYF,12,NA,TRBV21-1,TRBJ2-5,NA
TGTGCCAGTGGACTAGCGGGGCAAGAGACCCAGTACTTC,CASGLAGQETQYF,13,NA,TRBV7-9,TRBJ2-5,TRBD2
TGCAGCGTCGGACAGGGGACCGATGAGCAGTTCTTC,CSVGQGTDEQFF,12,few,TRBV29-1,TRBJ2-1,TRBD1
TGCGCCAGCAGCCAGGGACTCCAGGGGGCCACAGATACGCAGTATTTT,CASSQGLQGATDTQYF,16,few,TRBV4-3,TRBJ2-3,TRBD1
TGTGCCAGCGGGACAGGAAAGAACACTGAAGCTTTCTTT,CASGTGKNTEAFF,13,few,TRBV27,TRBJ1-1,TRBD1
TGTGCCAGCAGTTACCTAGCGGGGGCCCCTACCTACAATGAGCAGTTCTTC,CASSYLAGAPTYNEQFF,17,few,TRBV6-2/TRBV6-3,TRBJ2-1,TRBD2
TGTGCCAGCAGCCAGACCAGGGGGGAAAACACTGAAGCTTTCTTT,CASSQTRGENTEAFF,15,few,TRBV16,TRBJ1-1,TRBD1
TGTGCCATCAGTGTGGGAGCGGGGGGCAGCTATAAAGCGACCCAGTACTTC,CAISVGAGGSYKATQYF,17,NA,TRBV10-3,TRBJ2-5,TRBD2
TGTGCCAGCACCACCCCCCCGGATTCACCCCTCCACTTT,CASTTPPDSPLHF,13,once,TRBV6-1,TRBJ1-6,NA
TGTGCCAGCGGACTGTGGAATGAGCAGTTCTTC,CASGLWNEQFF,11,NA,TRBV6-2/TRBV6-3,TRBJ2-1,NA
TGCGCCAGCAGCTTCGGACAGGGGTCTGAAGCTTTCTTT,CASSFGQGSEAFF,13,many,TRBV5-1,TRBJ1-1,TRBD1
TGCGCCAGCAGCCAAGAAATGGGTCTAGCGGGCGAGCAGTACTTC,CASSQEMGLAGEQYF,15,NA,TRBV4-3,TRBJ2-7,TRBD2
TGCAGTGCTAGTTGGGGACAGACAAATCAGCCCCAGCATTTT,CSASWGQTNQPQHF,14,few,TRBV20-1,TRBJ1-5,TRBD1
TGTGCCAGCAGTCCAGGGGGGGACAGGGGGACTGAAGCTTTCTTT,CASSPGGDRGTEAFF,15,NA,TRBV28,TRBJ1-1,TRBD1